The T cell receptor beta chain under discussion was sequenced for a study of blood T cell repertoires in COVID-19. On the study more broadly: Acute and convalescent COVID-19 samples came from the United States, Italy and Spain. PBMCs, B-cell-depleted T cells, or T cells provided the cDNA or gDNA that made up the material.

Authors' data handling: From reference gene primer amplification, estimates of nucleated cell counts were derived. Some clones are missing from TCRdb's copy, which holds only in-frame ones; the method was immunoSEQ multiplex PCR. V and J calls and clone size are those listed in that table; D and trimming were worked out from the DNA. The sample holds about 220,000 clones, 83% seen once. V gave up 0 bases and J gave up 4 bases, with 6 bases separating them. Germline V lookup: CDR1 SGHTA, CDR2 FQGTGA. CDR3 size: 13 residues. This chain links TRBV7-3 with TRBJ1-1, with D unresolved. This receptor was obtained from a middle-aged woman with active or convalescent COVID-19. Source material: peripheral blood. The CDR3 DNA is TGTGCCAGCAGCTTAACAATCTCCACTGAAGCTTTCTTT. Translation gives CASSLTISTEAFF.